These 28 T cell receptor beta chains came from one sample sequenced in a study of T cell repertoires in cytomegalovirus infection. One entry per CDR3 protein, called by TCRdb with MiXCR from the reads. Among roughly 920,000 distinct CDR3 sequences listed, around 30% were seen once. For these TCRs, the target antigens are not known. The sequenced sample was cultured CD8+ T cells from PBMCs, obtained from culture after CMV antigen stimulation. The receptors were sampled from a human donor in good health (CMV status not recorded). Some clones in this sample may be carry-over from other donors' samples.

V and J are TRBV7-9 and TRBJ2-1, with TRBD1 matching over 8 bases. The length of the CDR3 is 12 residues. Losses at the gene ends were 5 bases for V and 9 bases for J; bases not matched to a gene: 3. Germline V gene lookup returns CDR1 SEHNR and CDR2 FQNEAQ (reference sequence). This CDR3 reads CASSVDRGEQFF. CDR3 coding DNA: TGTGCCAGCAGCGTTGACAGGGGTGAGCAGTTCTTC. The complete variable domain, with remaining parts taken from reference TRBV7-9 and TRBJ2-1, reads DTGVSQNPRHKITKRGQNVTFRCDPISEHNRLYWYRQTLGQGPEFLTYFQNEAQLEKSRLLSDRFSAERPKGSFSTLEIQRTEQGDSAMYLCASSVDRGEQFFGPGTRLTVL.

This chain uses TRBV7-8 with TRBJ2-5; TRBD2 matches 10 bases. Germline V gene lookup returns CDR1 SGHVS and CDR2 FQNEAQ. The V gene end was trimmed by 1 base and the J gene end by 4 bases; junction bases not matched to a gene: 6. The CDR3 extends over 16 amino acids. The CDR3 coding sequence is TGTGCCAGCAGCTTAGAGGGTAGCGGGGGGATAGAGACCCAGTACTTC. Translated: CASSLEGSGGIETQYF.

The chain combines TRBV7-9 with TRBJ1-6; TRBD1 might be the D (6 bases). The germline CDR1 and CDR2 sequences are SEHNR and FQNEAQ (reference sequence). The CDR3 sequence is 16 residues long. With 4 bases removed from V and 3 bases from J, the gap between germline ends came to 13 bases. CDR3 DNA: TGTGCCAGCAGCTCTGCCCTGGACAGCTATAATTCACCCCTCCACTTT. This codes for CASSSALDSYNSPLHF.

This clonotype has only a few counts. The chain links TRBV7-9 to TRBJ2-5, with D possibly matching TRBD1 (5 bases). Per the germline V gene, CDR1 is SEHNR and CDR2 is FQNEAQ (reference sequence). V dropped 5 bases and J dropped 5 bases, with 27 bases sitting between them. CDR3 size: 18 residues. The CDR3 region has the DNA TGTGCCAGCAGCGCCGCCGCGACAGACGGAGACCCCGCGGAGACCCAGTACTTC. Translated, it gives CASSAAATDGDPAETQYF.

This clonotype has a handful of counts. The chain couples TRBV12-3 or TRBV12-4 to TRBJ2-7, with a possible D match to TRBD2 (7 bases). This CDR3 spans 14 amino acids. Trimming left V 8 bases short and J 5 bases short, with 19 bases between. The CDR3 region has the DNA TGTGCCAGCGGACGGGGGGCGGGGGCGAACGAGCAGTACTTC. Protein: CASGRGAGANEQYF.

This clonotype has more than one count but fewer than ten. The chain couples TRBV6-1 to TRBJ1-2; D is possibly TRBD1 (6 bases). Germline CDR1 MNHNS, CDR2 SASEGT. V gave up 2 bases and J gave up 4 bases, with 23 bases separating them. The CDR3 extends over 18 amino acids. CDR3 in amino acids: CASSEKAAGGIRVYGYTF. As DNA, the CDR3 is TGTGCCAGCAGTGAAAAGGCCGCGGGGGGCATTCGGGTCTATGGCTACACCTTC.

This clonotype was detected a few times. The chain combines TRBV20-1 with TRBJ2-1, with 7 bases matching TRBD1. The CDR3 runs 15 residues. From germline, CDR1 is DFQATT and CDR2 SNEGSKA (reference sequence). After removal of 0 bases from V and 3 bases from J, the junction contained 5 bases not matched to a gene. The CDR3 DNA follows: TGCAGTGCTAGAGATCGGGACAGCGACTACAATGAGCAGTTCTTC. Its translation is CSARDRDSDYNEQFF.

This clonotype was detected only a few times. The CDR3 here is CASSPLAGGPLTDTQYF. Here the CDR3 DNA reads TGCGCCAGCAGCCCGTTAGCGGGGGGCCCCCTCACAGATACGCAGTATTTT. V gene TRBV4-1 combines with J gene TRBJ2-3; 10 bases are a match to TRBD2. The CDR3 is 17 amino acids. The J segment lost 2 bases and the V segment lost 4 bases, leaving 9 bases of the junction unmatched. The V gene's germline CDR1 is MGHRA and CDR2 YSYEKL.

This clonotype was recorded many times. V is TRBV6-6 and J is TRBJ1-2; the D gene is possibly TRBD1 (6 bases). Germline V gene data show CDR1 as MNHNY and CDR2 as SVGAGI (reference sequence). V dropped 6 bases and J dropped 0 bases, with 20 bases sitting between them. CDR3 size: 17 residues. This chain's CDR3 is CASRSGGGDLPNYGYTF. In DNA form, the CDR3 reads TGTGCCAGCAGATCCGGGGGCGGAGACTTACCTAACTATGGCTACACCTTC.

The chain uses TRBV25-1 and TRBJ2-7; 8 bases fit TRBD1. Per the germline V gene, CDR1 is MGHDK and CDR2 is SYGVNS. Trimming took 4 bases from V and 0 from J; bases not matched to a gene: 5. This CDR3 region has 15 residues. CDR3 region: CASSGGQDSSYEQYV. In DNA, the CDR3 is TGTGCCAGCAGTGGGGGACAGGACTCCTCCTACGAGCAGTACGTC.

This clonotype was recorded a few times. This chain links TRBV12-5 with TRBJ1-2, with D perhaps TRBD1 (5 bases). Germline V gives CDR1 LGHNT, CDR2 FRNRAP. The CDR3 covers 16 residues. Trimming removed 1 base from V and 5 bases from J, with 17 bases in between. Here the CDR3 reads CASGLGWDGASYGYTF. The DNA for the CDR3 is TGTGCTAGTGGTTTGGGTTGGGACGGAGCTTCATATGGCTACACCTTC.

This chain uses TRBV12-3 or TRBV12-4 with TRBJ2-1, with D unclear. The CDR3 length is 15 residues. V gave up 6 bases and J gave up 2 bases, with 14 bases separating them. In DNA, the CDR3 is TGTGCCAGCAGCCCCCCCCGGATCGCCTACAATGAGCAGTTCTTC. This sequence encodes CASSPPRIAYNEQFF.

The rearrangement links TRBV12-3 or TRBV12-4 to TRBJ1-2, with D unclear. V lost 3 bases and J lost 4, with 15 bases in between. CDR3 size: 15 residues. CDR3 DNA sequence: TGTGCCAGCAGTTTTTTCCTCAGCCGAGCCTATGGCTACACCTTC. It encodes CASSFFLSRAYGYTF.

V is TRBV9 and J is TRBJ1-2; unclear D gene. The CDR3 totals 12 residues. Germline CDR1 is SGDLS and CDR2 is YYNGEE. V lost 5 bases and J lost 6, with 11 bases in between. CDR3 sequence reads: CASRTYPHGYTF. CDR3 sequence (DNA): TGTGCCAGCAGGACCTACCCTCATGGCTACACCTTC.

J is TRBJ1-3 and V is TRBV6-1; TRBD1 might be the D (5 bases). The CDR3 contains 17 residues. Per germline, CDR1 MNHNS and CDR2 SASEGT. With 4 bases removed from V and 4 bases from J, the gap between germline ends came to 20 bases. Here the CDR3 DNA reads TGTGCCAGCAGTGCGACTCCGATACAGGCCTACGGAAACACCATATATTTT. It translates to CASSATPIQAYGNTIYF.

The chain has TRBV18 and TRBJ2-3; D tentatively reads TRBD1 or TRBD2 (5 bases each). Trimming left V 5 bases short and J 2 bases short, with 14 bases between. This CDR3 spans 15 amino acids. In germline, CDR1 is KGHSH, CDR2 LQKENI. The CDR3 nucleotides read TGTGCCAGCTCAAGGGACGGAAGGATCACAGATACGCAGTATTTT. Translated, it gives CASSRDGRITDTQYF. The full variable domain, with the rest looked up from reference TRBV18 and TRBJ2-3, is NAGVMQNPRHLVRRRGQEARLRCSPMKGHSHVYWYRQLPEEGLKFMVYLQKENIIDESGMPKERFSAEFPKEGPSILRIQQVVRGDSAAYFCASSRDGRITDTQYFGPGTRLTVL.

This clonotype was detected once. No conserved phenylalanine or tryptophan is present at the end of the CDR3, so a read error is the likely explanation. The chain employs TRBV7-1 and TRBJ2-7; 8 bases match TRBD1. TRBV7-1 belongs to the ORF category, with a function that is uncertain. Germline trimming cut 3 bases from V and 1 base from J; bases unmatched to any gene: 8. This CDR3 spans 16 amino acids. The CDR3 protein is CASSSSDRGTSYEQYA. CDR3 DNA sequence: TGTGCCAGCAGCTCTTCCGACAGGGGCACTTCCTACGAGCAGTACGCC.

Comment on this clonotype: Just one base apart from a much larger clone, this may be a read error. The chain recombines TRBV7-9 with TRBJ2-5; D gene ambiguous. V was pared by 1 base and J by 2 bases, with 2 bases between. CDR3 length equals 12 residues. The germline V gene encodes CDR1 SEHNR and CDR2 FQNEAQ (reference sequence). The DNA for the CDR3 is TGTGCCAGCAGCTTAGAGCAAGAGACCCAGTACTTC. This gives the protein CASSLEQETQYF.

The chain is built from TRBV6-6 and TRBJ1-1; TRBD1 agrees at 8 bases. This CDR3 is 13 amino acids long. J gave up 6 bases and V 7 bases, and 7 bases lay outside the gene matches. CDR1 and CDR2 from the germline V gene are MNHNY and SVGAGI (reference sequence). CDR3 DNA: TGTGCCAGCATCCTACAGGGGGAGGCTGAAGCTTTCTTT. This translates into CASILQGEAEAFF.

This clonotype has a handful of counts. J is TRBJ1-1 and V is TRBV10-2; 9 nucleotides line up with TRBD1. Germline CDR1 and CDR2: WSHSY and SAAADI. The CDR3 sequence is 14 residues long. The trim removed 2 bases at V and 3 bases at J, leaving 1 base unmatched. CDR3 coding DNA: TGCGCCAGCAGTGAGGACAGGGGGGACACTGAAGCTTTCTTT. It codes for CASSEDRGDTEAFF.

This clonotype was detected ten times or more. The J gene is TRBJ2-1, the V gene TRBV7-9; tentatively, D is TRBD1 (6 bases). Trimming cost V 5 bases and J 6 bases, with 11 bases left between them. Germline V CDR1 and CDR2: SEHNR, FQNEAQ (reference sequence). The CDR3 is made up of 13 amino acids. The CDR3 sequence is CASSSTGPNEQFF. Written as DNA, the CDR3 is TGTGCCAGCAGCAGTACAGGGCCCAATGAGCAGTTCTTC.

Note on this clonotype: This could be a read error, since a much larger clone is one nucleotide away. The chain joins TRBV12-3 or TRBV12-4 to TRBJ1-5; the D gene is possibly TRBD1 (6 bases). The CDR3 spans 13 residues. The CDR3 protein is CASSGQKNQSQHF. CDR3 DNA: TGTGCCAGCAGTGGACAGAAAAATCAGTCCCAGCATTTT.

This clonotype occurred a few times. This chain connects TRBV5-1 to TRBJ2-7; D possibly corresponds to TRBD2 (6 bases). Looked up from germline, CDR1 is SGHRS and CDR2 is YFSETQ. The CDR3 length is 14 residues. The V end was cut by 4 bases, the J end by 2 bases, with 13 bases between. CDR3 in amino acids: CASSGGTPAYEQYF. The CDR3 nucleotides are TGCGCCAGCAGCGGCGGGACGCCAGCCTACGAGCAGTACTTC.

This clonotype was seen more than once but under ten times. The chain couples TRBV7-6 to TRBJ2-2; 8 nucleotides agree with TRBD1. Germline V gene lookup returns CDR1 SGHVS and CDR2 FNYEAQ. This CDR3 spans 17 amino acids. V lost 2 bases and J lost 4; bases outside the gene matches: 9. CDR3 in amino acids: CASSLFNSGGRTGELFF. DNA of the CDR3: TGTGCCAGCAGCTTATTCAATTCAGGGGGCCGCACCGGGGAGCTGTTTTTT.

The genes are TRBV28 and TRBJ2-7, with 7 bases fitting TRBD1. There are 13 residues in the CDR3. Per germline, CDR1 MDHEN and CDR2 SYDVKM. The V segment lost 7 bases and the J segment 2 bases; nucleotides outside the gene matches: 5. This chain's CDR3 is CASNAGTAYEQYV. CDR3 in DNA: TGTGCCAGCAATGCAGGGACAGCCTACGAGCAGTACGTC.

This clonotype was found once. This chain joins TRBV6-5 and TRBJ1-4, with 7 bases aligning to TRBD1. The V gene's germline CDR1 is MNHEY and CDR2 SVGAGI. The CDR3 runs 18 residues. V dropped 5 bases and J dropped 0; count of bases not matched to a gene: 12. The CDR3 sequence: CASSPTGVGKATNEKLFF. CDR3 sequence (DNA): TGTGCCAGCAGTCCTACAGGGGTGGGAAAGGCAACTAATGAAAAACTGTTTTTT.

At least ten counts were recorded for this clonotype. The chain links TRBV7-2 to TRBJ2-1; a weak D match, TRBD1 (6 bases). V was clipped by 1 base and J by 12 bases, with 19 bases between them. CDR3 length: 15 residues. Germline V gene sequence: CDR1 SGHTA, CDR2 FQGNSA. The CDR3, as DNA: TGTGCCAGCAGCTTAGACAGGGTGGGGCTCAAAGTGCAGTTCTTC. Encoded protein: CASSLDRVGLKVQFF. The variable domain in full, with the rest retrieved from reference TRBV7-2 and TRBJ2-1, is GAGVSQSPSNKVTEKGKDVELRCDPISGHTALYWYRQSLGQGLEFLIYFQGNSAPDKSGLPSDRFSAERTGGSVSTLTIQRTQQEDSAVYLCASSLDRVGLKVQFFGPGTRLTVL.

This clonotype showed up just a few times. The chain has TRBV12-3 or TRBV12-4 and TRBJ1-2; possible D gene TRBD1, 5 bases. This CDR3 is built from 14 residues. V was pared by 5 bases and J by 0 bases, with 10 bases between. CDR3 in DNA: TGTGCCAGCAGTAAGTGGGACCCTAACTATGGCTACACCTTC. This gives the protein CASSKWDPNYGYTF.